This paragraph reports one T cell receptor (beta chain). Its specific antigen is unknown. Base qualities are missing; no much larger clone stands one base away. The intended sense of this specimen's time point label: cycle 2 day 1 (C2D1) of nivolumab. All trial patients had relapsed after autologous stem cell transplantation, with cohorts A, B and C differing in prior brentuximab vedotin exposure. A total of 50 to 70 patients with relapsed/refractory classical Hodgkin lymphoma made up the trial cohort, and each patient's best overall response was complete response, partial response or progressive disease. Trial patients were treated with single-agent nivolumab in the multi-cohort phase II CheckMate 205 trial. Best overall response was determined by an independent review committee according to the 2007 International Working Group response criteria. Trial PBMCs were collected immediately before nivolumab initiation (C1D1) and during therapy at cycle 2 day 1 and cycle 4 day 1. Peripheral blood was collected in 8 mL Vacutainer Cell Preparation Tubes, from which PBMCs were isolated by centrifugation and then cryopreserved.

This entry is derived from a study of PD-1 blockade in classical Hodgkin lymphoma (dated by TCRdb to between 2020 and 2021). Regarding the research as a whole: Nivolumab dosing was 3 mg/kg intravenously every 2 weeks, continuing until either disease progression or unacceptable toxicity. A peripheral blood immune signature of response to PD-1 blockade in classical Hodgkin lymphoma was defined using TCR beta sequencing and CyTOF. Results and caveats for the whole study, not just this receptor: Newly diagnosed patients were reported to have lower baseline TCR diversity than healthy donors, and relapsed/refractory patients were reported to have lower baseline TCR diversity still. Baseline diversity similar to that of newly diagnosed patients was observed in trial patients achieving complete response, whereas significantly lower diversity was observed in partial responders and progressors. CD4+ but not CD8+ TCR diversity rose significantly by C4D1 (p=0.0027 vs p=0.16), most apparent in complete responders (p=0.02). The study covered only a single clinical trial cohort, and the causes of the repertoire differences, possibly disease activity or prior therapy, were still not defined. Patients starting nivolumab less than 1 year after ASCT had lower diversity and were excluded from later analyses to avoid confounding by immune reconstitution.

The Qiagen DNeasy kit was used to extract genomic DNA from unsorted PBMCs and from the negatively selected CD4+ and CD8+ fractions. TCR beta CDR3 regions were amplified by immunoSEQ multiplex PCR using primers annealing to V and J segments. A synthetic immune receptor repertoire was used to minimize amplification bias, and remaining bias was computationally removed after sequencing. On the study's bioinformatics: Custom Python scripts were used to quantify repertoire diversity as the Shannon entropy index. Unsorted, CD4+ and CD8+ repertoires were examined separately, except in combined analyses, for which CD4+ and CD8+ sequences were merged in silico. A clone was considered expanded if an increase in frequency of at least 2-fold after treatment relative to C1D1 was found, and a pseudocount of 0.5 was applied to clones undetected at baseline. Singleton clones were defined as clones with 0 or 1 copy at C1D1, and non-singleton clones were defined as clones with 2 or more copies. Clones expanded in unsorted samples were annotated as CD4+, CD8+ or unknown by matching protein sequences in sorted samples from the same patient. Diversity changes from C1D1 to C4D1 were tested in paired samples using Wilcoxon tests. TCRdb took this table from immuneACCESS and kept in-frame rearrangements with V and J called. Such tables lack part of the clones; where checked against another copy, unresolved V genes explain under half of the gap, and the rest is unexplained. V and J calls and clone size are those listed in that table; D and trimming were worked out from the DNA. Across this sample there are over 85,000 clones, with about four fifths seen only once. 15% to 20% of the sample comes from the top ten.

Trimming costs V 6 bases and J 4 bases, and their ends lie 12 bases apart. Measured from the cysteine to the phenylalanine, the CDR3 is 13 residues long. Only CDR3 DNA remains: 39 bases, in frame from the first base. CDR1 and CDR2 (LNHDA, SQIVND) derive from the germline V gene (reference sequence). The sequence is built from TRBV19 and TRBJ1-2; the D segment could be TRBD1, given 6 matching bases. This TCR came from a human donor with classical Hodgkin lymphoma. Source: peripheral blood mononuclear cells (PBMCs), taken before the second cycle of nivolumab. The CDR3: CASSQDSFYGYTF. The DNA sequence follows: TGTGCCAGTAGCCAGGACAGCTTCTATGGCTACACCTTC.